The present T cell receptor beta chain was sequenced within a study of blood T cell repertoires in COVID-19. This clone is a singleton in its sample. This table comes from immunoSEQ multiplex PCR, and its TCRdb copy is limited to in-frame clones, with some not included. The table includes about 160,000 clones, over 75% detected once. The germline gives CDR1 SGHRS, CDR2 YFSETQ. V was shortened by 7 bases and J by 0 bases, with 11 bases between the two germline ends. There are 15 residues in the CDR3. The sequencing input was PBMCs or T cells enriched from blood (not recorded which). The clonotype originates from a man aged 35 to 55 who had recovered from COVID-19. V and J are TRBV5-1 and TRBJ2-6; D uncertain. In DNA, the CDR3 is TGCGCCAGCCGCTCGTCCCTCTCTGGGGCCAACGTCCTGACTTTC. Translated, it gives CASRSSLSGANVLTF.